This T cell receptor beta chain was identified during a study of blood T cell repertoires in COVID-19. The count of this clone is one. The CDR3 runs 16 residues. Trimming cost V 3 bases and J 2 bases; bases outside gene matches: 4. Germline V lookup: CDR1 SGHRS, CDR2 YFSETQ. Clones were read by immunoSEQ multiplex PCR, and TCRdb kept only the in-frame ones, dropping some. The sample carries about 280,000 clones, 75% to 95% recorded once. The sequence came from a man in his forties or fifties who had been exposed to COVID-19. The V call is TRBV5-1, the J call TRBJ2-2; the match to TRBD2 covers 10 bases. The sample was PBMCs or T cells enriched from blood (not recorded which). DNA for the CDR3: TGCGCCAGCAGCTGGAGGACTAGCGGCAACACCGGGGAGCTGTTTTTT. Translation: CASSWRTSGNTGELFF. The complete variable domain, with remaining parts taken from reference TRBV5-1 and TRBJ2-2, reads KAGVTQTPRYLIKTRGQQVTLSCSPISGHRSVSWYQQTPGQGLQFLFEYFSETQRNKGNFPGRFSGRQFSNSRSEMNVSTLELGDSALYLCASSWRTSGNTGELFFGEGSRLTVL.